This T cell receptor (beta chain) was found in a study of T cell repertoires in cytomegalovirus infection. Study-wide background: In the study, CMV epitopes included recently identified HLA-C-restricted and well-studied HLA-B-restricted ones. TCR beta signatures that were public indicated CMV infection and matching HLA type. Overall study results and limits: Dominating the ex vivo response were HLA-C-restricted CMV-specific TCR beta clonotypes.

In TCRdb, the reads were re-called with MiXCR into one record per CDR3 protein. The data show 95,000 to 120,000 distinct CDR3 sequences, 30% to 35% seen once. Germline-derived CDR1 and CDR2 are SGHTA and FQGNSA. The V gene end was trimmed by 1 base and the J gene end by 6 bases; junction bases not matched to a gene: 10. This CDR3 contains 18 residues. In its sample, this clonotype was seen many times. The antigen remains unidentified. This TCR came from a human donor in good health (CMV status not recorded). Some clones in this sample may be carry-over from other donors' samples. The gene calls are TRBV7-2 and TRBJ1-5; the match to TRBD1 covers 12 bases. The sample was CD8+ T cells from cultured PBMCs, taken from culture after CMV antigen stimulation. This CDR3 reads CASSLGSSGTGGFQPQHF. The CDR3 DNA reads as TGTGCCAGCAGCTTAGGCAGTTCCGGGACAGGGGGCTTTCAGCCCCAGCATTTT.